What follows is one TCR beta chain and its context. The antigen is not known. This sample is part of a study of blood T cells in healthy people across ages. Primers used in a second PCR of roughly 7 to 12 cycles were a sample-barcoded 5' primer and a J-beta primer mix. TCRdb redid the calling of the 5' RACE reads with MiXCR, one entry per CDR3 protein. The sample has 1.5 million to 2 million distinct CDR3 sequences; 49% are singletons. For every donor, a draw yielded approximately 9.9 milliliters of peripheral blood. The total RNA that was extracted per sample amounted to at least 5 micrograms. Study-wide points: Among long-lived donors, naive CD4+ cells were more numerous and diversity higher than in aged donors. Lack of knowledge of donor CMV status possibly confounded expanded clonotype changes.

The sequence was collected from a woman aged 40 to 55 in good health. Material for sequencing was blood.

Here the CDR3 DNA reads TGTGCCAGCCAGGACAGAGGGGCTTACGAGCAGTACTTC. Translated: CASQDRGAYEQYF. The chain recombines TRBV7-2 with TRBJ2-7; a possible D gene is TRBD1 (6 bases). Trimming cost V 8 bases and J 4 bases, with 15 bases left between them. This CDR3 contains 13 residues. The germline V gene has CDR1 SGHTA and CDR2 FQGNSA.